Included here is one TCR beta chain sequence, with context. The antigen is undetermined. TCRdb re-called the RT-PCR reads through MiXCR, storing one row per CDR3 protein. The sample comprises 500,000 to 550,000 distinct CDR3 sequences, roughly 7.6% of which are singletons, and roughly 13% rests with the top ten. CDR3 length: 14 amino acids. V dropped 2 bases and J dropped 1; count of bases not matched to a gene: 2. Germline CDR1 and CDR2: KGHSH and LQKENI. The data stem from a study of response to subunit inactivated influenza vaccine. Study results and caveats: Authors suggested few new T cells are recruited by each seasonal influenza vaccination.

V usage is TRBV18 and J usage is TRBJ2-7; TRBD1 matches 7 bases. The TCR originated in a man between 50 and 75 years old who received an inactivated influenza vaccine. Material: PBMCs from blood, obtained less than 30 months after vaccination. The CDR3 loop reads CASSPTGESYEQYF. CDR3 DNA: TGTGCCAGCTCACCAACAGGGGAATCCTACGAGCAGTACTTC.